The sequence of this T cell receptor (beta chain) was determined in a study of T cells in Graves' hyperthyroidism and ophthalmopathy. Points from the study as a whole: Also found in blood were most expanded thyroid clonotypes above 0.001.

Trimming took off 7 bases at V and 4 bases at J, with 13 bases between the two ends. The germline gives CDR1 MNHNS, CDR2 SASEGT. This CDR3 region has 13 residues. RNA transcripts were the template for amplifying TCR beta CDR3 regions. The TCR CDR3 was amplified in a first-round RT-PCR using the HTBI primer set. Each CDR3 protein gets one entry after TCRdb re-called the multiplex PCR reads with MiXCR. This sample yields under 400,000 distinct CDR3 sequences, of which 15% to 20% are seen a single time; roughly a sixth belongs to the top ten. This clonotype was found once. Its antigen is still unknown. This TCR was recovered from a woman aged 35 to 49 with Graves' ophthalmopathy. The specimen sequenced was blood. The J gene is TRBJ1-2, the V gene TRBV6-1; tentatively, D is TRBD1 (5 bases). CDR3 loop: CASTVSRAYGYTF. As DNA, the CDR3 is TGTGCCAGCACCGTTAGCAGGGCCTATGGCTACACCTTC.